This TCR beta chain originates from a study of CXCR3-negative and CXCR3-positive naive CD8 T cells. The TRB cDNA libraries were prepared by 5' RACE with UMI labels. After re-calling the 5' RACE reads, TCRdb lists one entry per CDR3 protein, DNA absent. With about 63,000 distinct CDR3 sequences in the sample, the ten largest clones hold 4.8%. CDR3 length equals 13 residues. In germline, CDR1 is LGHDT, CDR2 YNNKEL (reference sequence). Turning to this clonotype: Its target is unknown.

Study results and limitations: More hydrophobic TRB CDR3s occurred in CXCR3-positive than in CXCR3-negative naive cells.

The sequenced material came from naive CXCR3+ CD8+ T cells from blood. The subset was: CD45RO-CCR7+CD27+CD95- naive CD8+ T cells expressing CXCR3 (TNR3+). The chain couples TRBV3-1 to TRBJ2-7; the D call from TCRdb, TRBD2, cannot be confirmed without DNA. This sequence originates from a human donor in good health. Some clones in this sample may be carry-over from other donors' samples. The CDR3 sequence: CASSLLGPAEQYF.